This T cell receptor beta chain was documented in a study of beta chain features in type 1 diabetes. Overall study: Age, gender, cell numbers and subset yield matched between patients and controls.

This CDR3 contains 13 residues. Germline V lookup: CDR1 MNHNY, CDR2 SVGAGI (reference sequence). With 10 bases clipped from V and 4 bases from J, the junction kept 8 bases outside the gene matches. Sequenced material consisted of expressed TCRB transcripts (all of the isolated RNA was reverse transcribed). Measured with immunoSEQ multiplex PCR; TCRdb has only the in-frame clones, and not every one. The table lists 810,000 or so clones, roughly 16% of them singletons. Input material: naive CD4+ T cells from blood. The TCR comes from a woman aged 18-29 years in good health. The chain couples TRBV6-6 to TRBJ2-7, with TRBD1 identical over 9 bases. CDR3 coding DNA: TGTGCCACCGTTAAGGACAGGGGTTACGAGCAGTACTTC. It is translated as CATVKDRGYEQYF.